The clone carrying this TCR beta chain was recorded a few times. What it recognizes is unknown. RNA was extracted and reverse transcribed into cDNA as the sequencing template. Measured with immunoSEQ multiplex PCR; TCRdb has only the in-frame clones, and not every one. The table lists just over 150,000 clones, about 50% of them singletons, with 19% in the top ten. The data belong to a study of CD8+ T cells in alopecia areata. Study-level information: Twice daily, treated patients received 5 to 10 mg of oral tofacitinib.

The study's findings and limits: Affected lesional scalp, above all in alopecia totalis/universalis, was more clonal than normal scalp.

The CDR3 covers 16 residues. In germline, CDR1 is SQVTM, CDR2 ANQGSEA. J gave up 3 bases and V 6 bases, and 17 bases lay outside the gene matches. Researchers gathered lesional scalp punch biopsies and peripheral blood from patients with alopecia areata. Material: CD8+ T cells sorted from blood, obtained at week 0. The chain is built from TRBV29-1 and TRBJ2-7, with 7 positions matching TRBD1. The TCR sequence derives from a human donor with alopecia areata. The CDR3 bases are TGCAGCGTCCTAGGGGGACAGACCACTACAATCTACGAGCAGTACTTC. Translated, it gives CSVLGGQTTTIYEQYF.